This TCR beta chain was captured in a study of T cells expressing NK-cell markers. Study information: CD3+CD56+NKG2C+, CD3+CD56+NKG2C- and CD3+CD56-NKG2C+ T cells, once sorted, supplied the TCR beta repertoires. One of eight sequenced donors was HCMV-seronegative; the other seven were seropositive.

One entry per CDR3 protein, without DNA, is what TCRdb gives after re-calling the 5' RACE reads. The sample totals approximately 420,000 distinct CDR3 sequences. Germline V gene sequence: CDR1 LGHNA, CDR2 YNFKEQ. This CDR3 is 13 amino acids long. The V gene is TRBV4-2, the J gene TRBJ2-2. The sequence came from a woman aged 50 to 60 in good health. The sequencing sample was made of blood T cells: a sorted CD56 or NKG2C T cell subset, CD4+ or CD8+ T cells, or bulk PBMC T cells (not recorded which). The CDR3 reads CASSPRRGGELFF.